This TCR beta chain was obtained from a study of CD8+CD57+ T cells in acquired aplastic anemia. Study-level information: Sorted CD4+ plus CD8+ cells gave DNA averaging roughly 3 ug. Study-level points and caveats: Fewer than 35 sequences, all CD8+ CDR3, were shared between patients and controls. In CD8+ cells, Simpson's diversity showed no significant difference between patients and controls.

Worth noting for this clonotype: Its antigen is still unknown.

Individuals selected for sequencing had exhibited CD8+CD57+ cell expansion on flow cytometry. Genomic DNA served as template for TCR beta VDJ and CDR3 profiling. In TCRdb, the reads were re-called with MiXCR into one record per CDR3 protein. There are about 190,000 distinct CDR3 sequences in the sample; 48% occur only once, and around 9.7% lies in the top ten. CDR3 length: 14 amino acids. CDR1 and CDR2 from the germline V gene are LNHDA and SQIVND (reference sequence). Trimming took 1 base from V and 6 from J, leaving 12 bases between them. The TCR comes from a human donor with aplastic anemia. Material for sequencing was sorted CD4+, CD8+, or CD8+CD57+ T cells (not recorded which) from PBMCs. This chain links TRBV19 with TRBJ1-1; possible D gene TRBD1, 6 bases. The chain's CDR3 is CASSIVGGRAEAFF. In DNA, the CDR3 is TGTGCCAGTAGTATAGTAGGGGGACGAGCTGAAGCTTTCTTT.